Listed here are 23 T cell receptor beta chains from one sample, sequenced in a study of T cell changes during pregnancy in multiple sclerosis. TCRdb's copy holds only in-frame clones and misses some; the assay was immunoSEQ multiplex PCR. Here the sample spans 90,000 to 100,000 clones, 94% being singletons. The sample consisted of peripheral blood, taken in the third trimester of pregnancy. These receptors all stem from a female donor with multiple sclerosis, enrolled in a pregnancy study.

V gene TRBV29-1 combines with J gene TRBJ2-7; D is perhaps TRBD1 (5 bases). The germline gives CDR1 SQVTM, CDR2 ANQGSEA. V lost 2 bases to trimming and J lost 5 bases, with 10 bases between them. The CDR3 consists of 12 residues. The CDR3 is CSVERQGDEQYF. In DNA form, the CDR3 reads TGCAGCGTTGAACGCCAGGGCGACGAGCAGTACTTC.

The CDR3 sequence is CASRRSGSTYNEQFF. The CDR3, as DNA: TGCGCCAGCAGGCGTAGCGGGAGCACCTACAATGAGCAGTTCTTC. The gene calls are TRBV5-1 and TRBJ2-1, with 9 bases fitting TRBD2. The CDR3 loop spans 15 amino acids. Trimming took 5 bases from V and 2 from J; bases not matched to a gene: 5. Germline CDR1 is SGHRS and CDR2 is YFSETQ.

The genes are TRBV14 and TRBJ1-4; 7 bases line up with TRBD1. Germline assignment: CDR1 SGHDN and CDR2 FVKESK. After removal of 1 base from V and 5 bases from J, the junction contained 7 bases not matched to a gene. This CDR3 has 16 residues. The CDR3 region is CASSQVFRGQNEKLFF. The DNA for the CDR3 is TGTGCCAGCAGCCAAGTGTTTAGGGGGCAAAATGAAAAACTGTTTTTT. Full variable domain (remainder filled in from reference TRBV14 and TRBJ1-4): EAGVTQFPSHSVIEKGQTVTLRCDPISGHDNLYWYRRVMGKEIKFLLHFVKESKQDESGMPNNRFLAERTGGTYSTLKVQPAELEDSGVYFCASSQVFRGQNEKLFFGSGTQLSVL.

The chain couples TRBV6-6 to TRBJ1-5; D not certain. Germline CDR1 reads MNHNY; CDR2 reads SVGAGI (reference sequence). CDR3 length equals 16 residues. Trimming removed 1 base from V and 3 bases from J, with 13 bases in between. This chain's CDR3 is CASSYLGSSDNQPQHF. The CDR3 coding sequence is TGTGCCAGCAGTTACTTAGGATCTAGTGACAATCAGCCCCAGCATTTT.

The chain joins TRBV2 to TRBJ2-2; D unresolved. Looked up from germline, CDR1 is SNHLY and CDR2 is FYNNEI. The CDR3 consists of 18 residues. Trimming took off 6 bases at V and 4 bases at J, with 24 bases between the two ends. The DNA of the CDR3 is TGTGCCAGCAGCCTGCCTTTCAATCCGCAGTTTACCACCGGGGAGCTGTTTTTT. Protein product: CASSLPFNPQFTTGELFF.

This clone was seen a single time. The gene calls are TRBV7-9 and TRBJ1-2; D unclear. The CDR3 spans 15 residues. The germline CDR1 and CDR2 sequences are SEHNR and FQNEAQ (reference sequence). Trimming left V 1 base short and J 4 bases short, with 13 bases between. The CDR3 region has the DNA TGTGCCAGCAGCTTAGGGGCAGCCAGATTCTATGGCTACACCTTC. It yields the protein CASSLGAARFYGYTF. Full variable domain (outside the CDR3, taken from reference TRBV7-9 and TRBJ1-2): DTGVSQNPRHKITKRGQNVTFRCDPISEHNRLYWYRQTLGQGPEFLTYFQNEAQLEKSRLLSDRFSAERPKGSFSTLEIQRTEQGDSAMYLCASSLGAARFYGYTFGSGTRLTVV.

The rearrangement joins TRBV29-1 to TRBJ2-5; 11 nucleotides line up with TRBD2. This CDR3 spans 13 amino acids. The germline V gene has CDR1 SQVTM and CDR2 ANQGSEA. The J segment lost 5 bases and the V segment lost 3 bases, leaving 2 bases of the junction unmatched. The CDR3 loop reads CSVETSGTETQYF. CDR3 DNA: TGCAGCGTTGAGACTAGCGGGACGGAGACCCAGTACTTC.

The V and J genes are TRBV7-9 and TRBJ2-1; 9 bases line up with TRBD2. The V segment lost 3 bases and the J segment 8 bases; nucleotides outside the gene matches: 8. This CDR3 has 15 residues. The V gene's germline CDR1 is SEHNR and CDR2 FQNEAQ (reference sequence). The CDR3 nucleotides are TGTGCCAGCAGCTTGTTAGCGGGAGTCGGGGATGAGCAGTTCTTC. Residues: CASSLLAGVGDEQFF.

CDR3 in DNA: TGTGCCAGCTCACCAAATATAGGCGCAGGGGGCACCTACGAGCAGTACTTC. Amino acids: CASSPNIGAGGTYEQYF. V and J are TRBV18 and TRBJ2-7, with 8 positions matching TRBD1. The CDR3 is 17 amino acids. Per the germline V gene, CDR1 is KGHSH and CDR2 is LQKENI. The ends lost 2 bases at V and 2 bases at J; junction bases unmatched: 11.

This clone was observed a few times. The chain joins TRBV30 to TRBJ1-2; a weak D match, TRBD1 (5 bases). The V end lost 0 bases, the J end lost 4 bases, and 9 bases lay between the germline ends. The CDR3 covers 13 residues. Germline values: CDR1 GTSNPN, CDR2 SVGIG (reference sequence). CDR3: CAWSVQGTYGYTF. The CDR3 DNA reads TGTGCCTGGAGTGTGCAGGGCACCTATGGCTACACCTTC.

This clone was seen just once. The V call is TRBV6-6, the J call TRBJ2-2, with D possibly matching TRBD1 (7 bases). CDR1 MNHNY and CDR2 SVGAGI come from the germline V gene (reference sequence). The CDR3 covers 15 residues. Trimming took 6 bases from V and 8 from J, leaving 19 bases between them. The CDR3 coding sequence is TGTGCCAGCAGCGGCGGGATGAGGGGGCGAGGGGAGCTGTTTTTT. As protein: CASSGGMRGRGELFF.

In this sample, this clone turned up a few times. The chain couples TRBV28 to TRBJ2-7; no clear D gene. The CDR3 is 13 residues long. Germline V gene lookup returns CDR1 MDHEN and CDR2 SYDVKM. V was trimmed by 10 bases and J by 4 bases, leaving 17 bases between them. CDR3 DNA: TGTGCCATAGCCGACGTAGCTTCTTACGAGCAGTACTTC. Translated, it gives CAIADVASYEQYF.

The V gene is TRBV4-1, the J gene TRBJ2-2; 10 nucleotides agree with TRBD1. The CDR3 is 18 amino acids. The trim removed 4 bases at V and 2 bases at J, leaving 10 bases unmatched. The V gene's germline CDR1 is MGHRA and CDR2 YSYEKL. This chain's CDR3 is CASSPRDRGSPNTGELFF. In DNA form, the CDR3 reads TGCGCCAGCAGCCCCCGGGACAGGGGTTCTCCAAACACCGGGGAGCTGTTTTTT.

The chain has TRBV2 and TRBJ1-2, with 8 bases matching TRBD1. V was pared by 8 bases and J by 7 bases, with 6 bases of the junction left unmatched. The germline gives CDR1 SNHLY, CDR2 FYNNEI. The CDR3 length is 12 residues. The CDR3 bases are TGTGCCAGCTACGAGACAGGGGTTGGCTACACCTTC. This encodes CASYETGVGYTF.

The chain recombines TRBV27 with TRBJ2-7; tentatively, D is TRBD2 (5 bases). The CDR3 runs 15 residues. The V and J ends lost 0 bases and 0 bases respectively, with 9 bases between them. Germline V gives CDR1 MNHEY, CDR2 SMNVEV (reference sequence). CDR3 loop: CASSLSVGVSYEQYF. In DNA, the CDR3 is TGTGCCAGCAGTTTATCGGTGGGAGTCTCCTACGAGCAGTACTTC.

This chain joins TRBV18 and TRBJ1-2; TRBD1 matches at 8 bases. CDR3 length: 14 amino acids. Trimming at V came to 4 bases and at J to 7 bases, leaving 8 bases not matched to a gene. Germline V gives CDR1 KGHSH, CDR2 LQKENI. The CDR3 DNA sequence: TGTGCCAGCTCACTAGGACAGGGTGGGCCTGGCTACACCTTC. Translated: CASSLGQGGPGYTF. Full variable domain (missing parts from reference TRBV18 and TRBJ1-2): NAGVMQNPRHLVRRRGQEARLRCSPMKGHSHVYWYRQLPEEGLKFMVYLQKENIIDESGMPKERFSAEFPKEGPSILRIQQVVRGDSAAYFCASSLGQGGPGYTFGSGTRLTVV.

The chain recombines TRBV6-1 with TRBJ1-2, with 8 nucleotides matching TRBD1. CDR1 is MNHNS, CDR2 SASEGT, per germline. V shed 0 bases, J shed 3 bases, and the junction held 6 bases outside the gene matches. CDR3 size: 16 residues. CDR3 in amino acids: CASSEAVGQGYYGYTF. Written as DNA, the CDR3 is TGTGCCAGCAGTGAAGCGGTAGGACAGGGCTACTATGGCTACACCTTC.

This chain links TRBV5-6 with TRBJ1-1; D gene ambiguous. Germline V lookup: CDR1 SGHDT, CDR2 YYEEEE. The V end was cut by 0 bases, the J end by 1 base, with 4 bases between. This CDR3 comprises 13 residues. The CDR3 region is CASSLAGNTEAFF. Written as DNA, the CDR3 is TGTGCCAGCAGCTTGGCAGGGAACACTGAAGCTTTCTTT.

This clone has just a few counts. The chain carries TRBV30 and TRBJ1-1, with 7 bases fitting TRBD1. The CDR3 is made up of 16 amino acids. Germline CDR1 and CDR2: GTSNPN and SVGIG (reference sequence). With V trimmed by 2 bases and J by 1 base, 10 bases remained unmatched. CDR3 sequence reads: CAWSLPWTGKNTEAFF. DNA for the CDR3: TGTGCCTGGAGTCTGCCCTGGACAGGCAAGAACACTGAAGCTTTCTTT.

V and J are TRBV7-2 and TRBJ1-5; D unclear. This CDR3 spans 14 amino acids. CDR1 and CDR2 from the germline V gene are SGHTA and FQGNSA. Trimming took off 3 bases at V and 3 bases at J, with 9 bases between the two ends. The CDR3 sequence: CASSLGSINQPQHF. DNA for the CDR3: TGTGCCAGCAGCTTGGGCAGCATCAATCAGCCCCAGCATTTT.

The genes are TRBV9 and TRBJ2-5; a possible D gene is TRBD2 (5 bases). V lost 2 bases to trimming and J lost 4 bases, with 15 bases between them. The CDR3 runs to 15 residues. Looked up from germline, CDR1 is SGDLS and CDR2 is YYNGEE. The CDR3 DNA is TGTGCCAGCAGCGTTCGGGGAGACGTTCGAGAGACCCAGTACTTC. As protein: CASSVRGDVRETQYF.

This chain joins TRBV5-6 and TRBJ1-5; 9 bases fit TRBD1. The CDR3 extends over 15 amino acids. The V and J ends lost 2 bases and 7 bases, in that order; junction bases with no gene match: 7. CDR1 and CDR2 from the germline V gene are SGHDT and YYEEEE. This chain's CDR3 is CASSFIRDRAQPQHF. In nucleotides, the CDR3 is TGTGCCAGCAGCTTCATCCGGGACAGGGCCCAGCCCCAGCATTTT.

The chain is built from TRBV5-1 and TRBJ2-7; 10 bases match TRBD2. With 0 bases clipped from V and 5 bases from J, the junction kept 2 bases outside the gene matches. Per the germline V gene, CDR1 is SGHRS and CDR2 is YFSETQ. This CDR3 spans 14 amino acids. For the CDR3, the DNA is TGCGCCAGCAGCTTGGCCCTAGCGGGAGACGAGCAGTACTTC. Its translation: CASSLALAGDEQYF.